Below, 19 T cell receptor beta chains from the same sample are listed, as sequenced in a study of T cell repertoires in cytomegalovirus infection (dated by TCRdb to the late 2010s). Sequencing instrument: Illumina HiSeq 1500. Using fastp at Q25 and MiXCR, TCRdb reprocessed the public reads and kept productive beta chains. Each CDR3 protein gets just one entry, which takes the most common genes and DNA from the rows behind it. Within this sample are more than 650,000 distinct CDR3 sequences, with 35% to 45% of them counted one time only. The top ten clonotypes cover 2.5% to 3.5% of the sample. Sequencing was carried out using PBMCs. Receptors originate from a human donor in good health (CMV status not recorded). Some clones in this sample may be carry-over from other donors' samples.

The rearrangement uses TRBV20-1 and TRBJ1-6; TRBD1 is a possible D gene (6 bases). Germline V gives CDR1 DFQATT, CDR2 SNEGSKA (reference sequence). This CDR3 contains 17 residues. V gave up 0 bases and J gave up 12 bases, with 24 bases separating them. The CDR3 loop reads CSARDAFRQASRGPLHF. CDR3 coding DNA: TGCAGTGCTAGAGATGCTTTCAGACAGGCGAGCCGGGGACCCCTCCACTTT.

This chain connects TRBV6-2 or TRBV6-3 to TRBJ1-5, with a possible D match to TRBD1 (6 bases). The CDR3 runs to 14 residues. V was trimmed by 2 bases and J by 5 bases, leaving 10 bases between them. CDR1 MNHEY and CDR2 SVGEGT come from the germline V gene. CDR3 coding DNA: TGTGCCAGCAGTTACCTAACAGGGTATCAGCCCCAGCATTTT. It translates to CASSYLTGYQPQHF.

V is TRBV6-2 or TRBV6-3 and J is TRBJ2-1; D unclear. In germline, CDR1 is MNHEY, CDR2 SVGEGT. This CDR3 spans 12 amino acids. Trimming took off 3 bases at V and 9 bases at J, with 9 bases between the two ends. The CDR3 spells CASSYLGAEQFF. The CDR3 region has the DNA TGTGCCAGCAGTTATTTAGGAGCTGAGCAGTTCTTC.

V gene TRBV19 combines with J gene TRBJ2-7, with 10 positions matching TRBD2. CDR1 is LNHDA and CDR2 is SQIVND in the germline V gene (reference sequence). The CDR3 consists of 17 residues. J gave up 4 bases and V 1 base, and 10 bases lay outside the gene matches. DNA for the CDR3: TGTGCCAGTAGTATAGTGGCTAGCGGGAGCCCCTATTACGAGCAGTACTTC. It encodes CASSIVASGSPYYEQYF.

The chain employs TRBV28 and TRBJ2-5; D uncertain. The CDR3 has 13 amino acids. The ends were cut back, 5 bases at V and 5 bases at J, with 12 bases in the middle. Germline lookup yields CDR1 MDHEN and CDR2 SYDVKM. The CDR3 DNA reads as TGTGCCAGCAGTCTCCCCTGGCCCGAGACCCAGTACTTC. It encodes CASSLPWPETQYF.

CDR3 protein: CASSEEGSPHVLTF. CDR3 coding DNA: TGTGCCAGCAGTGAGGAAGGCTCCCCCCACGTCCTGACTTTC. The chain joins TRBV2 to TRBJ2-6, with no clear D. Looked up from germline, CDR1 is SNHLY and CDR2 is FYNNEI. V lost 3 bases and J lost 11, with 14 bases in between. This CDR3 is built from 14 residues.

This clonotype was counted ten times or more. This rearrangement joins TRBV7-2 to TRBJ2-7, with 7 nucleotides matching TRBD1. V lost 3 bases, J lost 1 base, and 6 bases stayed unmatched. Per germline, CDR1 SGHTA and CDR2 FQGNSA. The length of the CDR3 is 15 residues. CDR3 sequence: CASSFSPGQSYEQYF. Written as DNA, the CDR3 is TGTGCCAGCAGCTTCTCTCCGGGACAGTCCTACGAGCAGTACTTC.

CDR3 in amino acids: CASRPPGQKQETQYF. The CDR3 DNA is TGTGCCAGCAGACCACCGGGACAGAAACAAGAGACCCAGTACTTC. The rearrangement joins TRBV6-5 to TRBJ2-5; TRBD1 agrees at 7 bases. The germline gives CDR1 MNHEY, CDR2 SVGAGI. V was pared by 6 bases and J by 2 bases, with 9 bases of the junction left unmatched. The CDR3 is made up of 15 amino acids.

This clonotype was detected a few times. The V call is TRBV19, the J call TRBJ2-1; 7 bases fit TRBD1. V lost 6 bases and J lost 2; bases outside the gene matches: 7. CDR3 length equals 15 residues. Germline V gives CDR1 LNHDA, CDR2 SQIVND (reference sequence). In nucleotides, the CDR3 is TGTGCCAGTAGAAAATGGGACAGTCCCTACAATGAGCAGTTCTTC. It specifies CASRKWDSPYNEQFF.

The CDR3 loop is CASTRQGARYNEQFF. CDR3 DNA: TGTGCCAGCACCAGACAGGGGGCGCGGTACAATGAGCAGTTCTTC. The chain is built from TRBV12-3 or TRBV12-4 and TRBJ2-1; 10 bases map to TRBD1. Trimming cost V 7 bases and J 4 bases; bases outside gene matches: 7. This CDR3 has 15 residues.

The genes are TRBV10-3 and TRBJ2-3; weak D call: TRBD2 (6 bases). The germline V gene encodes CDR1 ENHRY and CDR2 SYGVKD. The CDR3 is made up of 15 amino acids. Trimming cost V 6 bases and J 3 bases, with 16 bases left between them. CDR3 DNA: TGTGCCATCAGGGGTACCGGGACTCCAACAGATACGCAGTATTTT. The encoded protein is CAIRGTGTPTDTQYF.

The sample holds a few counts of this clonotype. This sequence joins TRBV6-1 and TRBJ1-2; D not certain. The CDR3 is made up of 14 amino acids. The V end was cut by 2 bases, the J end by 6 bases, with 13 bases between. Germline V gene sequence: CDR1 MNHNS, CDR2 SASEGT. CDR3 protein: CASSEWAGMNGYTF. CDR3 coding DNA: TGTGCCAGCAGTGAATGGGCAGGAATGAATGGCTACACCTTC.

This chain links TRBV19 with TRBJ1-5, with 10 bases lining up with TRBD1. Germline-derived CDR1 and CDR2 are LNHDA and SQIVND (reference sequence). Trimming took 7 bases from V and 2 from J; bases not matched to a gene: 8. There are 16 residues in the CDR3. The CDR3 is CASTLTGTGGNQPQHF. The CDR3 DNA reads as TGTGCCAGTACATTAACCGGGACAGGGGGCAATCAGCCCCAGCATTTT.

This clonotype was detected only a few times. CDR3 sequence reads: CASSLNTLYNEQFF. The CDR3, as DNA: TGTGCCAGCAGCTTAAACACCCTTTACAATGAGCAGTTCTTC. The rearrangement uses TRBV7-9 and TRBJ2-1, with D uncertain. Germline CDR1 SEHNR, CDR2 FQNEAQ (reference sequence). Trimming cost V 2 bases and J 4 bases, with 9 bases left between them. The CDR3 length is 14 residues.

The chain has TRBV4-1 and TRBJ1-6; D uncertain. The CDR3 extends over 16 amino acids. The V gene's germline CDR1 is MGHRA and CDR2 YSYEKL. Trimming stripped 11 bases from V and 7 bases from J, with 24 bases between. The CDR3 protein is CAVSQVASDPNSPLHF. In DNA form, the CDR3 reads TGCGCCGTCAGCCAGGTGGCTTCTGACCCCAATTCACCCCTCCACTTT.

The genes are TRBV20-1 and TRBJ2-1; D gene uncertain. With 0 bases removed from V and 9 bases from J, the gap between germline ends came to 6 bases. In germline, CDR1 is DFQATT, CDR2 SNEGSKA (reference sequence). This CDR3 is 11 amino acids long. In nucleotides, the CDR3 is TGCAGTGCTAGAGATCGGCCTGAGCAGTTCTTC. It codes for CSARDRPEQFF.

This chain uses TRBV13 with TRBJ1-1, with 10 bases aligning to TRBD1. With V trimmed by 4 bases and J by 0 bases, 8 bases remained unmatched. Looked up from germline, CDR1 is PRHDT and CDR2 is FYEKMQ (reference sequence). This CDR3 is built from 17 residues. The CDR3 loop reads CASSWGQGLIMNTEAFF. CDR3 nucleotide sequence: TGTGCCAGCAGCTGGGGACAGGGGCTAATAATGAACACTGAAGCTTTCTTT.

This rearrangement joins TRBV28 to TRBJ1-1, with D possibly matching TRBD1 (5 bases). The CDR3 is 15 residues long. The V end was cut by 8 bases, the J end by 1 base, with 17 bases between. CDR1 is MDHEN and CDR2 is SYDVKM in the germline V gene. For the CDR3, the DNA is TGTGCCAGCTGTACGACAGCAGAAGAGAACACTGAAGCTTTCTTT. It yields the protein CASCTTAEENTEAFF.

There are a few counts of this clonotype. The chain recombines TRBV5-1 with TRBJ1-5, with D unresolved. Trimming left V 3 bases short and J 1 base short, with 5 bases between. Germline V gene lookup returns CDR1 SGHRS and CDR2 YFSETQ. The CDR3 is 13 residues long. CDR3 residues: CASSWQSNQPQHF. Written as DNA, the CDR3 is TGCGCCAGCAGCTGGCAGAGCAATCAGCCCCAGCATTTT.